This T cell receptor beta chain appears in the sequencing data of a study of T cells in narcolepsy. Study-wide background: Healthy controls were enrolled alongside patients with narcolepsy type 1 or type 2.

Notes on the study in general: Blood of same and different patients, but not healthy controls, reportedly held recurring autoreactive clonotypes. Autoreactive HCRT-specific and TRIB2-specific clonotypes were marked in same-patient CSF-versus-blood CD4+ comparisons.

Concerning this clone: Its antigen is not identified.

The CDR3 loop spans 14 amino acids. V was trimmed by 4 bases and J by 4 bases, leaving 13 bases between them. The V gene's germline CDR1 is MNHNS and CDR2 SASEGT. Assay: immunoSEQ multiplex PCR; the TCRdb copy retains only in-frame clones and omits some. The table lists fewer than 30,000 clones, approximately 86% of them singletons. V and J are TRBV6-1 and TRBJ1-2; TRBD1 might be the D (5 bases). This clonotype originated in a human donor with narcolepsy. Material: CD45RA- memory CD4+ T cells from PBMCs. The CDR3 DNA reads as TGTGCCAGCAGTGCTAGCTTGACAGTCTATGGCTACACCTTC. Translated: CASSASLTVYGYTF.